This entry concerns a single T cell receptor (beta chain). Primers included in the PCR were 60 Vbeta and 13 Jbeta primers. Measured with immunoSEQ multiplex PCR; TCRdb has only the in-frame clones, and not every one. The sample has around 150,000 clones; 64% are singletons. This specimen comes from a study of cytomegalovirus exposure and HLA in healthy donors. The germline V gene has CDR1 SGHRS and CDR2 YFSETQ. The CDR3 covers 15 residues. V was pared by 0 bases and J by 7 bases, with 7 bases of the junction left unmatched. Unrecorded immune exposure was likely among donors, who were nominally healthy when sampled.

Source material: PBMCs. This chain uses TRBV5-1 with TRBJ2-1, with 7 bases matching TRBD1. The receptor's source is a woman under 40 in good health and CMV-seropositive. The CDR3: CASSLEGAGRNEQFF. The CDR3 DNA is TGCGCCAGCAGCTTGGAGGGGGCCGGTAGAAATGAGCAGTTCTTC.